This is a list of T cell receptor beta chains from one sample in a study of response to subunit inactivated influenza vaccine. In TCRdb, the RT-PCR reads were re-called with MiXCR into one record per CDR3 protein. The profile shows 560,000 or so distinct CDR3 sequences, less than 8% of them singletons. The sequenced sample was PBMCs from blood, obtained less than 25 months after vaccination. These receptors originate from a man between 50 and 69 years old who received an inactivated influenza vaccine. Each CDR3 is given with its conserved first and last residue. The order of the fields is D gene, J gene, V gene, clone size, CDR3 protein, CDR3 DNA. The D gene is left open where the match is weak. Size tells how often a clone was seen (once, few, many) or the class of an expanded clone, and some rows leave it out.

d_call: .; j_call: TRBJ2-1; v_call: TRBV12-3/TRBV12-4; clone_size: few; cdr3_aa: CASSFRRVPYNEQFF; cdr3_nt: TGTGCCAGCAGTTTTCGCAGGGTCCCGTACAATGAGCAGTTCTTC
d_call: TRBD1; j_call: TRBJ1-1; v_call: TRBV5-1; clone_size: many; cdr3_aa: CASSLEGQGGTEAFF; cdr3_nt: TGCGCCAGCAGCTTGGAGGGACAGGGCGGAACTGAAGCTTTCTTT
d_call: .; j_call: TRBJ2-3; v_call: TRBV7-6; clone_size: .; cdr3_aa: CASSLSRLSSTDTQYF; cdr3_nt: TGTGCCAGCAGCTTAAGTCGCTTGAGTAGCACAGATACGCAGTATTTT
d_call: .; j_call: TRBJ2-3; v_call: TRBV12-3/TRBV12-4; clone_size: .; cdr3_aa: CASRSGYPDTQYF; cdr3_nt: TGTGCCAGCCGATCCGGGTATCCAGATACGCAGTATTTT
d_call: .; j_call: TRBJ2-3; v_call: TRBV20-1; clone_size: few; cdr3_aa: CSATNPDTQYF; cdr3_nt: TGCAGTGCTACGAACCCAGATACGCAGTATTTT
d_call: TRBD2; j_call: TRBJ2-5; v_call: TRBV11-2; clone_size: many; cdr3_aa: CASSWTSGGGETQYF; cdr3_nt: TGTGCCAGCAGCTGGACTAGCGGGGGTGGAGAGACCCAGTACTTC
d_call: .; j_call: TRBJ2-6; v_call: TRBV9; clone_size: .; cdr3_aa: CASSVATRQGGTNVLTF; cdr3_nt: TGTGCCAGCAGCGTAGCAACCCGACAGGGAGGGACCAACGTCCTGACTTTC
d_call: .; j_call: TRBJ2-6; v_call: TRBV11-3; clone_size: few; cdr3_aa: CASSLGLGSGANVLTF; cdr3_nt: TGTGCCAGCAGCTTAGGATTGGGGTCCGGGGCCAACGTCCTGACTTTC
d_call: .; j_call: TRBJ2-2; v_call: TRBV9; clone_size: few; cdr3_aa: CASSAGGTGELFF; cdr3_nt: TGTGCCAGCAGCGCCGGTGGCACCGGGGAGCTGTTTTTT
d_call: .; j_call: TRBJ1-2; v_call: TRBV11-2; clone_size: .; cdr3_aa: CASGGTATYGYTF; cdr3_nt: TGTGCCAGCGGCGGGACGGCTACCTATGGCTACACCTTC
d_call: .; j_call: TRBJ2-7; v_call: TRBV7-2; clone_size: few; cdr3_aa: CASSLVVGHSYEQYF; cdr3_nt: TGTGCCAGCAGCTTAGTCGTGGGACACTCCTACGAGCAGTACTTC
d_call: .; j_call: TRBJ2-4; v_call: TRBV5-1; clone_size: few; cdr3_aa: CASSLGQSQAKNIQYF; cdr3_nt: TGCGCCAGCAGCTTGGGACAGTCCCAAGCCAAAAACATTCAGTACTTC
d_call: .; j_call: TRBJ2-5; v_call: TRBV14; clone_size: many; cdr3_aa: CASSQDRGTQYF; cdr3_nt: TGTGCCAGCAGCCAAGATCGGGGGACCCAGTACTTC
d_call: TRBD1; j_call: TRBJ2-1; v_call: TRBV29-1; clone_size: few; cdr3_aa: CSANRGPNEQFF; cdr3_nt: TGCAGCGCCAACAGGGGGCCTAATGAGCAGTTCTTC
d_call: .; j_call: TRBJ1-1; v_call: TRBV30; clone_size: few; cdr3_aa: CAWSVGRNTEAFF; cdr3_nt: TGTGCCTGGAGTGTAGGGCGGAACACTGAAGCTTTCTTT
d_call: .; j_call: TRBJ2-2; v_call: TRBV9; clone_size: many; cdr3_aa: CASSGVSGALKAGELFF; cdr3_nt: TGTGCCAGCAGCGGAGTTTCGGGTGCTCTCAAGGCCGGGGAGCTGTTTTTT
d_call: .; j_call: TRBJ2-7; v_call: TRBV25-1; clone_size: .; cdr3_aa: CASSTVLTQAQYF; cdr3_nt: TGTGCCAGCAGTACAGTTCTGACCCAGGCGCAGTACTTC
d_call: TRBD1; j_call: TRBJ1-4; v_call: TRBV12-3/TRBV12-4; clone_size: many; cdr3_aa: CASSVQGASHEKLFF; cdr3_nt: TGTGCCAGCAGTGTACAGGGGGCATCTCATGAAAAACTGTTTTTT
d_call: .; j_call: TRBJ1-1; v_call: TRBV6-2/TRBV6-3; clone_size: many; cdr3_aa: CASSYHPSSEAFF; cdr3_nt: TGTGCCAGCAGTTACCATCCGAGCTCTGAAGCTTTCTTT
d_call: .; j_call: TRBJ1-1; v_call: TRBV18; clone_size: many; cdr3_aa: CASSPGQLEAFF; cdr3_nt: TGTGCCAGCTCACCGGGACAACTTGAAGCTTTCTTT
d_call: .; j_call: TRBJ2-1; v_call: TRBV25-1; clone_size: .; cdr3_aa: CASETSYNEQFF; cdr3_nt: TGTGCCAGTGAAACATCCTACAATGAGCAGTTCTTC
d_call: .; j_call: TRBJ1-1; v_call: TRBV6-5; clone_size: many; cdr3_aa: CASSYSFSGMNTEAFF; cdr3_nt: TGTGCCAGCAGTTACTCTTTTTCAGGGATGAACACTGAAGCTTTCTTT
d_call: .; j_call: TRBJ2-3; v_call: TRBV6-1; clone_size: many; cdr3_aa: CASSDLNRYTDTQYF; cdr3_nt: TGTGCCAGCAGTGATTTGAACAGATACACAGATACGCAGTATTTT
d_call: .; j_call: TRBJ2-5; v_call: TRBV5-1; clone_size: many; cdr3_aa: CASSFGRVGETQYF; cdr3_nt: TGCGCCAGCAGCTTTGGCAGGGTCGGGGAGACCCAGTACTTC
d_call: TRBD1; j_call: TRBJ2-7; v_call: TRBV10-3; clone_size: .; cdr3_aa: CAIQPGTVFNEQYF; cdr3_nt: TGTGCCATCCAGCCCGGGACAGTTTTTAACGAGCAGTACTTC
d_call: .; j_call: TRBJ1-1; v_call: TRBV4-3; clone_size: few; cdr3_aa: CASSQTSWGSNTEAFF; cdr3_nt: TGCGCCAGCAGCCAAACCAGTTGGGGGTCCAACACTGAAGCTTTCTTT
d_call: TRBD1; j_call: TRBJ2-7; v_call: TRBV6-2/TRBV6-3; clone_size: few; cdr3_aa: CASSLTGQGFPSYEQYF; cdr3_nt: TGTGCCAGCAGCCTTACCGGACAGGGTTTTCCGTCCTACGAGCAGTACTTC
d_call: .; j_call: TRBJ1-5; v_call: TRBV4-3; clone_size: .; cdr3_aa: CASSKEANQPQHF; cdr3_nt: TGCGCCAGCAGCAAAGAGGCAAATCAGCCCCAGCATTTT
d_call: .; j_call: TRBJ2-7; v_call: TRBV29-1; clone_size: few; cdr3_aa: CSVAPLRPYEQYF; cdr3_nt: TGCAGCGTTGCCCCACTCCGACCCTACGAGCAGTACTTC
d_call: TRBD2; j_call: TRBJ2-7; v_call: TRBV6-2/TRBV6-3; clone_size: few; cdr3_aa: CASSQAGTLRNEQYF; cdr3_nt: TGTGCCAGCAGCCAAGCGGGGACGCTACGGAACGAGCAGTACTTC
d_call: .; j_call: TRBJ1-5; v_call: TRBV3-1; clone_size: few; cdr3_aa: CASSQAVEGPQHF; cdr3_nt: TGTGCCAGCAGCCAAGCGGTCGAAGGGCCCCAGCATTTT
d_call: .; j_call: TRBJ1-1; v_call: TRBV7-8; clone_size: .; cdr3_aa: CASSLRRSSTEAFF; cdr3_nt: TGTGCCAGCAGCTTGAGACGTTCAAGCACTGAAGCTTTCTTT
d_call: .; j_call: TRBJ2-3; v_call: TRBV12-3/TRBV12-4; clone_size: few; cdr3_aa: CASSWEGTGTDTQYF; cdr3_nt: TGTGCCAGCAGCTGGGAGGGGACAGGAACAGATACGCAGTATTTT
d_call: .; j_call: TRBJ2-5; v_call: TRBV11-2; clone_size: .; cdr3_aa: CASSLAEGRSVQETQYF; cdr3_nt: TGTGCCAGCAGCTTAGCAGAGGGGCGATCAGTTCAAGAGACCCAGTACTTC
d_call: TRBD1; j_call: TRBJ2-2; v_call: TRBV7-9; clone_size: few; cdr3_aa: CASSLVAGTGHTGELFF; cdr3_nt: TGTGCCAGCAGCCTGGTCGCGGGGACAGGGCACACCGGGGAGCTGTTTTTT
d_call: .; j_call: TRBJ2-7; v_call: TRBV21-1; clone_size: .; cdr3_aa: CASSKGLEDSAYEQYF; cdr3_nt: TGTGCCAGCAGCAAAGGCTTAGAGGACTCGGCTTACGAGCAGTACTTC
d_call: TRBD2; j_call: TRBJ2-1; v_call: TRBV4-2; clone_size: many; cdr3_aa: CASSQDREVGEQFF; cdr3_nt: TGTGCCAGCAGCCAAGACCGGGAGGTGGGTGAGCAGTTCTTC
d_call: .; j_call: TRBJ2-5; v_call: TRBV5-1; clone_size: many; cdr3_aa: CASNKGQYQETQYF; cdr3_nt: TGCGCCAGCAACAAAGGACAGTACCAAGAGACCCAGTACTTC
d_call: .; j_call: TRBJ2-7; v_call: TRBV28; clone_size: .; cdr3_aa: CASSLSDYGDYEQYF; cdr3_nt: TGTGCCAGCAGTTTATCTGACTACGGGGACTACGAGCAGTACTTC
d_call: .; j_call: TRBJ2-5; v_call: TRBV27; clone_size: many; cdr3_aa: CASSQGPVLFQYF; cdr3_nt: TGTGCCAGCAGCCAGGGACCGGTCCTTTTCCAGTACTTC
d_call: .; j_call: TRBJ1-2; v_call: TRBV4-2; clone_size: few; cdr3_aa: CASSQTRDKNYGYTF; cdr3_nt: TGTGCCAGCAGCCAAACCAGGGACAAGAACTATGGCTACACCTTC
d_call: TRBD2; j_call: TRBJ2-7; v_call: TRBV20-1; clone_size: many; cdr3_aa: CSAGGSGRTDEQYF; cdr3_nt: TGCAGTGCTGGGGGTAGCGGGAGAACCGACGAGCAGTACTTC
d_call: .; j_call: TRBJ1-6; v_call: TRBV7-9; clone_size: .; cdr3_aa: CASSLGDHLHF; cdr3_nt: TGTGCCAGCAGCTTGGGGGATCACCTCCACTTT
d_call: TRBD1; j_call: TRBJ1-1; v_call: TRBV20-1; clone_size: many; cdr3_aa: CSATRGARTEAFF; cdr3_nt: TGCAGTGCTACCAGGGGGGCGCGGACTGAAGCTTTCTTT
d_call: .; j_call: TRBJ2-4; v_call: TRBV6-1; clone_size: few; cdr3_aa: CASSVLKGIGGNIQYF; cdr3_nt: TGTGCCAGCAGTGTCCTCAAGGGTATAGGGGGGAACATTCAGTACTTC